These 18 T cell receptor beta chains came from one sample sequenced in a study of blood T cell repertoires in COVID-19. Clones were sequenced by immunoSEQ multiplex PCR, and TCRdb holds only the in-frame ones, with some missing. In the table there are under 300,000 clones, roughly 83% of which are singletons. Sequencing was done on a sample of peripheral blood. The source is a man between 60 and 70 years old who had recovered from COVID-19.

The chain combines TRBV19 with TRBJ2-2; D not certain. The germline gives CDR1 LNHDA, CDR2 SQIVND (reference sequence). Trimming took off 3 bases at V and 0 bases at J, with 11 bases between the two ends. The CDR3 loop spans 16 amino acids. The DNA of the CDR3 is TGTGCCAGTAGTATGACCCACAGCACGAACACCGGGGAGCTGTTTTTT. Protein sequence: CASSMTHSTNTGELFF.

Note on this clone: At one boundary the junction diverges from the germline segment, which might be a read error. The gene calls are TRBV11-2 and TRBJ2-7; maybe TRBD1 (5 bases). The CDR3 contains 15 residues. CDR1 and CDR2 (germline): SGHAT, FQNNGV. The CDR3 DNA reads TGTGCCAGCAGGCCCGACAGATCCGTCGCCTACGATCAGTACTTC. Amino acids: CASRPDRSVAYDQYF.

The genes are TRBV11-2 and TRBJ2-7; TRBD1 might be the D (5 bases). The germline V gene has CDR1 SGHAT and CDR2 FQNNGV. V was shortened by 7 bases and J by 2 bases, with 15 bases between the two germline ends. The CDR3 loop spans 14 amino acids. CDR3 region: CASTPGLTTYEQYF. In DNA, the CDR3 is TGTGCCAGCACCCCAGGGCTTACCACCTACGAGCAGTACTTC.

The gene calls are TRBV7-8 and TRBJ2-1, with D tentatively TRBD2 (6 bases). This CDR3 has 12 residues. V lost 10 bases, J lost 5 bases, and 12 bases lay in between. Germline V gene lookup returns CDR1 SGHVS and CDR2 FQNEAQ. The CDR3 DNA follows: TGTGCCATACGCACGGGAGACAATGAGCAGTTCTTC. This translates into CAIRTGDNEQFF.

This clone was observed a single time. This chain joins TRBV7-2 and TRBJ2-1; D gene ambiguous. Germline-derived CDR1 and CDR2 are SGHTA and FQGNSA. The CDR3 is 13 amino acids. With 4 bases removed from V and 3 bases from J, the gap between germline ends came to 7 bases. The CDR3 spells CASSSQFYNEQFF. Written as DNA, the CDR3 is TGTGCCAGCAGCTCGCAGTTCTACAATGAGCAGTTCTTC. The complete variable domain, with remaining parts taken from reference TRBV7-2 and TRBJ2-1, reads GAGVSQSPSNKVTEKGKDVELRCDPISGHTALYWYRQSLGQGLEFLIYFQGNSAPDKSGLPSDRFSAERTGGSVSTLTIQRTQQEDSAVYLCASSSQFYNEQFFGPGTRLTVL.

The chain links TRBV13 to TRBJ2-7; 8 bases align to TRBD1. V lost 3 bases and J lost 4; bases outside the gene matches: 8. Looked up from germline, CDR1 is PRHDT and CDR2 is FYEKMQ (reference sequence). This CDR3 has 15 amino acids. For the CDR3, the DNA is TGTGCCAGCAGCTTTACCACAGGGGGAGATTACGAGCAGTACTTC. Its protein is CASSFTTGGDYEQYF.

This chain connects TRBV5-1 to TRBJ1-2; D may be TRBD1 (5 bases). Deletions cut 0 bases from V and 5 bases from J, with 14 bases between. CDR1 is SGHRS, CDR2 YFSETQ, per germline. The CDR3 contains 15 residues. The CDR3 spells CASSLVATASYGYTF. The CDR3 nucleotides read TGCGCCAGCAGCTTGGTTGCGACAGCCAGTTATGGCTACACCTTC.

This clone was seen a few times. This chain connects TRBV4-2 to TRBJ1-2, with D unresolved. V was pared by 0 bases and J by 5 bases, with 13 bases between. Germline values: CDR1 LGHNA, CDR2 YNFKEQ. This CDR3 contains 15 residues. This CDR3 is CASSQEAGIRYGYTF. The DNA for the CDR3 is TGTGCCAGCAGCCAAGAGGCGGGAATCCGATATGGCTACACCTTC.

This clone has a single count. The rearrangement links TRBV9 to TRBJ2-3; 8 bases line up with TRBD2. From germline, CDR1 is SGDLS and CDR2 YYNGEE. J was trimmed by 5 bases and V by 0 bases; bases with no gene match: 5. This CDR3 spans 15 amino acids. For the CDR3, the DNA is TGTGCCAGCAGCGTAGCGGGGGGGCAGGGAGATACGCAGTATTTT. It is translated as CASSVAGGQGDTQYF.

This chain uses TRBV11-2 with TRBJ2-7; 8 bases are a match to TRBD2. Germline V gene sequence: CDR1 SGHAT, CDR2 FQNNGV. Losses at the gene ends were 1 base for V and 4 bases for J; bases not matched to a gene: 3. CDR3 length equals 14 residues. In nucleotides, the CDR3 is TGTGCCAGCAGCTTAGTCGCTAGCGGGTACGAGCAGTACTTC. Protein sequence: CASSLVASGYEQYF.

The chain combines TRBV18 with TRBJ2-6; D gene ambiguous. Germline values: CDR1 KGHSH, CDR2 LQKENI. With 6 bases removed from V and 0 bases from J, the gap between germline ends came to 12 bases. The CDR3 is made up of 16 amino acids. CDR3 DNA sequence: TGTGCCAGCTCCCCTGATCTACTCTCTGGGGCCAACGTCCTGACTTTC. It codes for CASSPDLLSGANVLTF.

This clone was detected once. This chain connects TRBV9 to TRBJ1-1, with 9 bases fitting TRBD1. The length of the CDR3 is 15 residues. CDR1 and CDR2 (germline): SGDLS, YYNGEE. With V trimmed by 5 bases and J by 4 bases, 9 bases remained unmatched. Written as DNA, the CDR3 is TGTGCCAGCAGTCATACACAGGGGGCTGGCACTGAAGCTTTCTTT. Its protein is CASSHTQGAGTEAFF. Supplemented by reference TRBV9 and TRBJ1-1, the full variable domain reads DSGVTQTPKHLITATGQRVTLRCSPRSGDLSVYWYQQSLDQGLQFLIQYYNGEERAKGNILERFSAQQFPDLHSELNLSSLELGDSALYFCASSHTQGAGTEAFFGQGTRLTVV.

This chain connects TRBV27 to TRBJ2-3; D might be TRBD1 (5 bases). The germline V gene encodes CDR1 MNHEY and CDR2 SMNVEV (reference sequence). The CDR3 contains 14 residues. The V end was cut by 4 bases, the J end by 2 bases, with 10 bases between. The CDR3 region is CASSWGRDTDTQYF. The CDR3 DNA is TGTGCCAGCAGTTGGGGCAGGGACACAGATACGCAGTATTTT.

This clone has a single count. This sequence joins TRBV28 and TRBJ1-1, with a tentative D call TRBD1 (6 bases). Trimming stripped 7 bases from V and 5 bases from J, with 17 bases between. The germline gives CDR1 MDHEN, CDR2 SYDVKM. The CDR3 is 14 residues long. CDR3 amino acids: CASILGGGKTEAFF. The CDR3 DNA follows: TGTGCCAGCATTCTAGGGGGGGGGAAAACTGAAGCTTTCTTT.

The chain links TRBV14 to TRBJ1-1, with TRBD1 identical over 11 bases. Trimming at V came to 4 bases and at J to 3 bases, leaving 4 bases not matched to a gene. CDR1 and CDR2 (germline): SGHDN, FVKESK. This CDR3 region has 15 residues. In DNA form, the CDR3 reads TGTGCCAGCAGCCTTCGGACAGGGGGCTACACTGAAGCTTTCTTT. Its translation is CASSLRTGGYTEAFF.

This chain links TRBV2 with TRBJ1-1; D is unresolved. The CDR3 runs 12 residues. V lost 11 bases to trimming and J lost 0 bases, with 10 bases between them. Germline values: CDR1 SNHLY, CDR2 FYNNEI. CDR3 loop: CAQSGLNTEAFF. CDR3 nucleotide sequence: TGTGCCCAGAGCGGGTTGAACACTGAAGCTTTCTTT.

The rearrangement joins TRBV14 to TRBJ2-5, with 9 bases identical to TRBD1. V was pared by 1 base and J by 2 bases, with 2 bases of the junction left unmatched. The CDR3 contains 15 residues. Germline values: CDR1 SGHDN, CDR2 FVKESK. The CDR3 coding sequence is TGTGCCAGCAGCCAAGGGGACAGGGCACAAGAGACCCAGTACTTC. This translates into CASSQGDRAQETQYF. The whole variable domain, remainder taken from reference TRBV14 and TRBJ2-5, is EAGVTQFPSHSVIEKGQTVTLRCDPISGHDNLYWYRRVMGKEIKFLLHFVKESKQDESGMPNNRFLAERTGGTYSTLKVQPAELEDSGVYFCASSQGDRAQETQYFGPGTRLLVL.

The chain links TRBV6-6 to TRBJ1-4, with a weak D call TRBD1 (6 bases). The CDR3 spans 15 residues. V was cut by 7 bases and J by 7 bases, with 19 bases left in between. Looked up from germline, CDR1 is MNHNY and CDR2 is SVGAGI (reference sequence). The DNA for the CDR3 is TGTGCCAGCACCGATAGCGGGGGGGCGGGTGAAAAACTGTTTTTT. It specifies CASTDSGGAGEKLFF.